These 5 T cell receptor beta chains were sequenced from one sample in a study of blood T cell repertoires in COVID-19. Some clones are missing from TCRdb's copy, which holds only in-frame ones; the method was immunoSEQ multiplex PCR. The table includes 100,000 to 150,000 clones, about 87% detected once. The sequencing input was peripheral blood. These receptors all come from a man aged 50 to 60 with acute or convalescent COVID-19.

The CDR3 is CAWSVEGTGGEQYF. The CDR3 nucleotides are TGTGCCTGGAGTGTGGAAGGGACGGGGGGCGAGCAGTACTTC. The chain joins TRBV30 to TRBJ2-7; 7 bases are a match to TRBD2. Germline V lookup: CDR1 GTSNPN, CDR2 SVGIG (reference sequence). The CDR3 length is 14 residues. V was pared by 0 bases and J by 6 bases, with 8 bases of the junction left unmatched.

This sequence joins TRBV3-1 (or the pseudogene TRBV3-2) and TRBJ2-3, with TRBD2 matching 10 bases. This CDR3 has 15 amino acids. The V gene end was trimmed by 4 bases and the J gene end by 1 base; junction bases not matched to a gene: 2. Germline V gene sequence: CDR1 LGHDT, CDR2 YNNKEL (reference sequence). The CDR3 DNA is TGTGCCAGCAGCCGAGCGGGAGGGCGCACAGATACGCAGTATTTT. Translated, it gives CASSRAGGRTDTQYF.

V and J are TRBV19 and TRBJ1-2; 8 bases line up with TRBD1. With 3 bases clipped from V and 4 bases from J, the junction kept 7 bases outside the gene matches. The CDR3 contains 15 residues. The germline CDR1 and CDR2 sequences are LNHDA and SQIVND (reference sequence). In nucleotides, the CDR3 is TGTGCCAGTAGTATTGGACCAGGGGGCTCCTATGGCTACACCTTC. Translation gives CASSIGPGGSYGYTF.

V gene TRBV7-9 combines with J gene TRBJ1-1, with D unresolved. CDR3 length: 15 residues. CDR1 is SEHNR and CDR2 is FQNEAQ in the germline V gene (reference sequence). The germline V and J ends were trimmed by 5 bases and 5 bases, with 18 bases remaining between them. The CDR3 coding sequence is TGTGCCAGCAGCCCCTACACGGCAGGAAGGACTGAAGCTTTCTTT. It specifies CASSPYTAGRTEAFF.

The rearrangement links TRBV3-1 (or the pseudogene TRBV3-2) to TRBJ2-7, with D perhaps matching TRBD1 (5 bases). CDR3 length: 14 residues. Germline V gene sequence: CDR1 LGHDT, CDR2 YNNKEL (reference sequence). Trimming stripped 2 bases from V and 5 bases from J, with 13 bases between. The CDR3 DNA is TGTGCCAGCAGCCAACCCCAGGGATCCGACGAGCAGTACTTC. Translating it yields CASSQPQGSDEQYF.